This T cell receptor beta chain was identified in a study of CD8+ T cells in alopecia areata. Study overall: Tofacitinib treatment spanned 6 to 18 months, with 6 months off drug afterward. The study, taken as a whole, reports: Unlike in mice, where it was clearer, TCR sharing across patients was less clear, possibly HLA-related.

TCR sequencing used cDNA made by reverse transcription of extracted RNA. Clones were sequenced by immunoSEQ multiplex PCR, and TCRdb holds only the in-frame ones, with some missing. This repertoire shows 170,000 or so clones, roughly 65% found once; its top ten account for around 1.6%. Isolation of CD4+ and CD8+ T cells from PBMCs was achieved by sorting. Per germline, CDR1 SGHTA and CDR2 FQGNSA. This CDR3 spans 12 amino acids. Trimming pared 2 bases from V and 6 bases from J, leaving 8 bases between. About this clone: Its antigen is not known.

This chain joins TRBV7-2 and TRBJ2-7, with no clear D. The sequence derives from a human donor with alopecia areata. Material: CD4+ T cells sorted from blood, obtained at week 0. CDR3: CASSLFSLEQYF. CDR3 in DNA: TGTGCCAGCAGCTTATTTTCTCTCGAGCAGTACTTC.